This T cell receptor (beta chain) appears in the sequencing data of a study of blood T cell repertoires in COVID-19. Study background: Material from acute and convalescent COVID-19 was sourced from the United States, Italy and Spain. Sample material is recorded as cDNA or gDNA derived from T cells, B-cell-depleted T cells, or PBMCs.

V was pared by 5 bases and J by 5 bases, with 3 bases of the junction left unmatched. In germline, CDR1 is MNHNY, CDR2 SVGAGI (reference sequence). The CDR3 sequence is 13 residues long. Authors' processing steps: Scientists estimated how many nucleated cells there were by amplifying reference gene primers. Method: immunoSEQ multiplex PCR; TCRdb's copy keeps in-frame clones and lacks some. The V and J calls and the clone size are those of that table, but D and trimming were determined from the DNA. The profile shows around 100,000 clones, about 91% of them singletons. Material: peripheral blood. The genes are TRBV6-6 and TRBJ2-1; 7 positions agree with TRBD1. The sequence was obtained from a human donor in a cohort sampled during active COVID-19. The CDR3: CASSGTENNEQFF. The CDR3 DNA reads TGTGCCAGCAGTGGGACAGAAAACAATGAGCAGTTCTTC.